The sequence of this T cell receptor beta chain was determined in a study of regulatory T cells in long-lasting Graves disease (dated by TCRdb to the early 2020s). Background on the whole study: Antithyroid drugs had been taken for less than 3 months by newly diagnosed Graves' disease patients. The study was registered as a clinical trial and conducted in China. Peripheral blood TCR sequencing and RNA sequencing compared persistent Graves' disease patients with newly diagnosed Graves' disease patients. A total of around 35 samples underwent TCR sequencing: around 13 from persistent and roughly 20 from newly diagnosed Graves' disease patients.

Trimming removed 7 bases from V and 0 bases from J, leaving 13 bases between the germline ends. CDR1 and CDR2 are read off the germline V gene (reference sequence) as SEHNR and FQNEAQ. The CDR3 starts with the cysteine, ends with the phenylalanine, and has 14 residues. Only the CDR3 region is kept as DNA, spanning 42 bases read in frame from base 1. Summary of the overall study and its limitations: TRBV28, TRBJ1-2 and TRBJ2-5 were preferentially used in persistent disease, while TRBV20-1 and TRBJ2-1 were favored in newly diagnosed disease. Sequencing and analysis were restricted to the TCR beta chain. The authors noted that the small sample size was a limitation that may lower accuracy. Persistent patients shared more public clonotypes among themselves (around 3,000) than newly diagnosed patients did (nearly 1,000). Compared with newly diagnosed patients, persistent Graves' disease patients had lower TCR Shannon entropy and fewer highly expanded clones, which suggests clonal expansion. Only peripheral blood was studied, because thyroid tissue, the primary lesion, was inaccessible.

Notes on this clonotype: Its binding antigen is unknown. No base-level quality is on record; no much larger clone is a single base apart.

The library relied on multiplex PCR. The instrument given in TCRdb is Illumina HiSeq 4000. To build TCR beta libraries, CDR3 regions were amplified by Arm-PCR using iRepertoire HTBI primers. Gel purification was performed on PCR products prior to sequencing. The authors' pipeline ran thus. Across samples, roughly 60 TRBV and 13 to 15 TRBJ segments were identified and used for gene usage analysis of CDR3 amino acid clonotypes. COPE and FqMerger were used to merge filtered high-quality paired reads into contigs. Contigs were aligned with BLAST to IMGT TRBV, TRBD and TRBJ reference genes, and CDR3 was defined per IMGT. Clonotypes above 0.1% frequency were classified as highly expanded clones. Repertoire diversity was measured by Shannon entropy, and V-J evenness by the Gini coefficient. Public clonotypes were defined as clonotypes shared by more than one individual. TCRdb reprocessing: public reads trimmed at Q25 with fastp, clones called with MiXCR, in-frame beta chains kept. Records with the same CDR3 protein are collapsed into one entry carrying the most frequent genes and DNA. The V and J calls here are based on TCRdb, not the publication. Across this sample there are around 500,000 distinct CDR3 sequences, with 16% seen only once. The top ten clonotypes cover more than 20% of the sample.

The label giving this sample's time point can be read as: newly diagnosed GD, antithyroid drugs for less than 3 months. For both TCR sequencing and RNA sequencing, RNA was extracted from PBMCs in TRIzol. The diagnosis of Graves' disease followed American Thyroid Association guidelines. Patients for the study were recruited at an endocrinology department in Xi'an, China. From each patient, approximately 9 milliliters of peripheral blood was collected into an EDTA anticoagulant tube. Ficoll Paque Plus density gradient separation was used to isolate PBMCs, and no further T cell sorting was performed. An Agilent 2100 Bioanalyzer and agarose gel were used to assess RNA quality, and a NanoDrop 2000 was used to measure RNA concentration. The sample was also linked to a second study, of T cells in Graves' hyperthyroidism and ophthalmopathy. Looking at the second paper: A patient counted as having stable Graves' hyperthyroidism if no progression to ophthalmopathy occurred over 18 months of follow-up. The hyperthyroidism patients were between 18 and 65 years old and newly diagnosed, with a disease duration of less than 2 months. Any patient with an uncontrolled infection, another autoimmune disease, pregnancy or lactation was excluded. Diagnoses relied on clinical symptoms, serum thyroxine and TRAb, thyroid ultrasound and orbital computed tomography. A first-round RT-PCR of the TCR CDR3 used the HTBI primer set with the Qiagen OneStep RT-PCR kit. Most expanded thyroid clonotypes (frequency above 0.001) were also found in blood, which suggests that blood repertoires may mirror thyroid immune responses. A 13 V-J signature model separated ophthalmopathy from stable hyperthyroidism, with over 85% sensitivity and 81% to 82% specificity in cross-validation and 80%/75% in testing. In validation, the model predicted progression to ophthalmopathy with 60% to 71% sensitivity and 72% to 85% specificity, a median of 6.5 months before onset. TCR V-J signatures able to tell the groups apart were searched for in a discovery cohort of 100 or so patients, of whom roughly 42 had Graves' ophthalmopathy and roughly 58 had stable Graves' hyperthyroidism. An independent validation cohort of around 20 hyperthyroidism patients and approximately 16 patients who later progressed to ophthalmopathy tested prospective prediction of ophthalmopathy. The 75 to 100 discovery patients were randomly divided into training and test sets at a 7:3 ratio. The study also compared thyroid tissue and blood T-cell repertoires from a handful of Graves' hyperthyroidism patients. After sampling, hyperthyroidism patients received methimazole starting at 30 mg daily, and ophthalmopathy patients received high-dose intravenous methylprednisolone. A second multiplex PCR round built the libraries, followed by size selection and purification. The libraries were sequenced on an Illumina HiSeq2000 using paired-end 100 bp reads. SOAPnuke was used to process the raw data, throwing out any read that contained adapters or uncalled bases, had a mean Phred below 15, or lacked an exact constant-primer or identifier match. High-quality paired reads were merged using COPE v1.2.5, and each unique nucleotide sequence was defined as a clonotype. MiTCR v1.1 was used to align the clonotypes against IMGT TRBV, TRBD and TRBJ reference segments. The analysis was restricted to V-J combinations with a frequency above 0.0001, which together covered 99.2% of the repertoires. The TCS score was defined as F50 (clonal expansion) divided by E x V (chaos), with BLOSUM62-based TCRdist calculated between CDR3 peptides within each V-J. Welch's t-statistics and random forest reduced around 510 V-J features to 10 to 15, which were used in a naive Bayes classifier (R e1071). No statistical method was used to fix the sample size in advance, and group allocation was not hidden from the investigators. The paper describes TCR Vbeta CDR3 sequencing of 135 peripheral blood samples, made up of some 40 ophthalmopathy patients, more than 70 hyperthyroidism patients and 17 progressor patients.

This clonotype originated in a woman aged 35 to 60 with Graves disease. Donor details come from another sample of the same person, matched by shared clones. The source was peripheral blood mononuclear cells (PBMCs), collected at new diagnosis, from a patient treated with antithyroid drugs. The sequence joins TRBV7-9 to TRBJ2-7, with no D gene named confidently. Read as DNA, the sequence is TGTGCCAGCACCCCTCGGGCAGACTCCTACGAGCAGTACTTC. It translates as CASTPRADSYEQYF.